The entry that follows covers one T cell receptor beta chain sequence. Sequencing used immunoSEQ multiplex PCR; TCRdb keeps in-frame clones, though not all of them. Of around 200,000 clones listed, about 84% are singletons. The data stem from a study of blood T cell repertoires in COVID-19. This CDR3 has 12 residues. V was clipped by 4 bases and J by 8 bases, with 8 bases between them. CDR1 is LNHDA and CDR2 is SQIVND in the germline V gene (reference sequence). Sequenced material: PBMCs or T cells enriched from blood (not recorded which). The chain has TRBV19 and TRBJ1-4; D is ambiguous. The TCR sequence derives from a man in his forties or fifties with acute COVID-19. As DNA, the CDR3 is TGTGCCAGTAGTACCCGGGAAGAAAAACTGTTTTTT. As protein: CASSTREEKLFF.